The clone carrying this TCR beta chain has a single count. Its target is unknown. This PCR relied on a set of 60 Vbeta primers and 13 Jbeta primers. Sequencing used immunoSEQ multiplex PCR; TCRdb keeps in-frame clones, though not all of them. The table lists some 90,000 clones, roughly three quarters of them singletons, with around 2.9% in the top ten. This sample is part of a study of cytomegalovirus exposure and HLA in healthy donors. Overall study findings and caveats: Across donors, most TCRs were seen rarely, yet some public ones were widespread. There were around 160 TCR beta chains listed as cytomegalovirus-associated. Among the most significant clusters, several appeared linked to common viral pathogens in a later analysis.

The origin of this receptor is a middle-aged man in good health and CMV-seronegative. The sequenced sample was PBMCs.

DNA for the CDR3: TGTGCCAGCAGCTTTGGACAGGGGTCCACCGGGGAGCTGTTTTTT. This codes for CASSFGQGSTGELFF. This rearrangement joins TRBV5-4 to TRBJ2-2; 9 nucleotides agree with TRBD1. In germline, CDR1 is SGHNT, CDR2 YYREEE (reference sequence). The CDR3 covers 15 residues. Trimming removed 2 bases from V and 4 bases from J; junction bases left unmatched: 3.